This T cell receptor (beta chain) was identified during a study of CD8+CD57+ T cells in acquired aplastic anemia. The overall study: Recorded DNA amounts for sorted CD4+ and CD8+ cells had an average of approximately 2.9 ug. Whole-study findings and limits: The same twenty-nine CD8+ CDR3 sequences occurred in patients and in controls.

Details on this clonotype: Its antigen is currently unknown.

Profiling that covered TCR beta VDJ and CDR3 relied on genomic DNA as its template. TCRdb recomputed calls from the reads with MiXCR, one row per CDR3 protein. The sample records about 130,000 distinct CDR3 sequences, 48% being singletons. V was trimmed by 5 bases and J by 1 base, leaving 11 bases between them. The germline gives CDR1 SGHAT, CDR2 FQNNGV. CDR3 size: 15 residues. The origin of this receptor is a human donor in good health, serving as a control. This rearrangement joins TRBV11-2 to TRBJ2-2; no reliable D call. The specimen was sorted CD4+, CD8+, or CD8+CD57+ T cells (not recorded which) from PBMCs. Here the CDR3 DNA reads TGTGCCAGCAGCCACCGGGCCATGAACACCGGGGAGCTGTTTTTT. This encodes CASSHRAMNTGELFF.